This is a list of T cell receptor beta chains from one sample in a study of blood T cells in healthy people across ages. TCRdb processed the 5' RACE reads anew with MiXCR; each CDR3 protein has one entry. The table records 920,000 or so distinct CDR3 sequences, 35% to 50% of them present only once. The specimen was blood. These receptors were obtained from a woman aged 55-69 years in good health. Each CDR3 is given with its conserved first and last residue. D genes are given only for firm matches. For some rows the clone size is stated as once, few or many, or as a class when expanded; others skip it.

v_gene,j_gene,abundance,d_gene,CDR3nt,CDR3aa
TRBV3-1,TRBJ1-2,few,.,TGTGCCAGCAGCCACCAAGTGACGGGAACCAACTATGGCTACACCTTC,CASSHQVTGTNYGYTF
TRBV12-3/TRBV12-4,TRBJ2-1,.,.,TGTGCCAGCAGCATCTCGGGTGAGCAGTTCTTC,CASSISGEQFF
TRBV20-1,TRBJ2-5,few,.,TGCAGTGCTAGAGATCTCTGGGACCAAGAGACCCAGTACTTC,CSARDLWDQETQYF
TRBV11-2,TRBJ2-7,.,.,TGTGCCAGCAGCTTTGGGACATCCACGGGCGAGCAGTACTTC,CASSFGTSTGEQYF
TRBV7-9,TRBJ2-5,.,TRBD2,TGTGCCAGCACCCCAGGCGGGAGAACAGAGACCCAGTACTTC,CASTPGGRTETQYF
TRBV20-1,TRBJ2-5,few,.,TGCAGTGCTAGTTTGGGGGGAACCGCGGAGACCCAGTACTTC,CSASLGGTAETQYF
TRBV5-4,TRBJ2-4,.,.,TGTGCCAGCAGCTTGGCTGGGTCTAACATTCAGTACTTC,CASSLAGSNIQYF
TRBV3-1,TRBJ2-1,many,.,TGTGCCAGCAGCCAAGGGGGAGGACTCGGCCGGCAGTTCTTC,CASSQGGGLGRQFF
TRBV20-1,TRBJ1-4,.,.,TGCAGTGCTCAAGGGACCTCAACTAATGAAAAACTGTTTTTT,CSAQGTSTNEKLFF
TRBV5-1,TRBJ2-7,.,.,TGCGCCAGCAGTGGATCTAGCGACAATGAGCAGTACTTC,CASSGSSDNEQYF
TRBV5-1,TRBJ2-7,many,.,TGCGCCAGCAGGAGGACGGGGGCGAGTTCCTACGAGCAGTACTTC,CASRRTGASSYEQYF
TRBV7-8,TRBJ2-1,.,TRBD2,TGTGCCAGCAGCTTTAGCGGGAGGGATGCCTACAATGAGCAGTTCTTC,CASSFSGRDAYNEQFF
TRBV29-1,TRBJ2-3,many,.,TGCAGCGGACGGGTTCAGGCAGATACGCAGTATTTT,CSGRVQADTQYF
TRBV7-2,TRBJ2-7,few,TRBD2,TGTGCCAGCAGCTTAGTGGGACTAGCGGGAGCGGAGGAGCAGTACTTC,CASSLVGLAGAEEQYF
TRBV30,TRBJ2-6,.,.,TGTGCCTGGACGGTGGACCGCTCCTGGGCCAACGTCCTGACTTTC,CAWTVDRSWANVLTF
TRBV20-1,TRBJ2-7,.,TRBD2,TGCAGTGCTAGAGAGGGACTAGCGATCCCCTACAATGAGCAGTACTTC,CSAREGLAIPYNEQYF
TRBV14,TRBJ2-5,.,.,TGTGCCAGCAGCCTATGGACAGTGGCGGAGACCCAGTACTTC,CASSLWTVAETQYF
TRBV20-1,TRBJ2-7,.,TRBD2,TGCAGTGCTTACATTGGGGCTAGCGGGGCCTACGGGCAGTACTTC,CSAYIGASGAYGQYF
TRBV5-1,TRBJ2-3,few,TRBD2,TGCGCCAGCAGCTTGGCCCGTTCTAGCGGGAGTAGGGGACTGGGCACAGATACGCAGTATTTT,CASSLARSSGSRGLGTDTQYF
TRBV10-3,TRBJ2-7,.,TRBD1,TGTGCCATCAGTGAGTCGGGACAGGGGGCTTCCTACGAGCAGTACTTC,CAISESGQGASYEQYF
TRBV11-2,TRBJ2-1,.,TRBD2,TGTGCCTCCGCGGGGGGAACCTACAATGAGCAGTTCTTC,CASAGGTYNEQFF
TRBV2,TRBJ2-7,.,.,TGTGCCAGCATAAGGTCGACGGGGTCCCACGAGCAGTACTTC,CASIRSTGSHEQYF
TRBV7-8,TRBJ1-5,.,TRBD1,TGTGCCAGCAGCTTATACGACAGGGCCCTGTTTCAGCCCCAGCATTTT,CASSLYDRALFQPQHF
TRBV5-1,TRBJ2-5,.,TRBD2,TGCGCCAGCAGCGGACTAGCGGGATCGAAAGAGACCCAGTACTTC,CASSGLAGSKETQYF
TRBV12-3/TRBV12-4,TRBJ2-1,.,TRBD2,TGTGCCAGCAACCACCCAGGACTAGCTAGACGGCAGTTCTTC,CASNHPGLARRQFF